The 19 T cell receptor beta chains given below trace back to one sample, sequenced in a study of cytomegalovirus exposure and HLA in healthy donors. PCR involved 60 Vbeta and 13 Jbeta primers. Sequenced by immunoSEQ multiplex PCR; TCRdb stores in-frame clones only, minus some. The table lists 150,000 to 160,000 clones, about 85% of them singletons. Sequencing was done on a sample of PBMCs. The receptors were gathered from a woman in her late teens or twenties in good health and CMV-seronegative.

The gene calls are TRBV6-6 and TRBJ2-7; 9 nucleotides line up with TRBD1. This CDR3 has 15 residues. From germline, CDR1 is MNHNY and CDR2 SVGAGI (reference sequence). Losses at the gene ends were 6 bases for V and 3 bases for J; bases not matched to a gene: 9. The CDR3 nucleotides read TGTGCCAGCAGCCACCGCAGGACAGGGGTCTACGAGCAGTACTTC. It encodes CASSHRRTGVYEQYF.

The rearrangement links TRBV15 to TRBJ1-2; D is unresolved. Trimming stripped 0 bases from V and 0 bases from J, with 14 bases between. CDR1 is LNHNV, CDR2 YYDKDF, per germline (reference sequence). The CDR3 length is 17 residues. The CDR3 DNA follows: TGTGCCACCAGCAGAGATTTATATGCTTCAGCTAACTATGGCTACACCTTC. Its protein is CATSRDLYASANYGYTF.

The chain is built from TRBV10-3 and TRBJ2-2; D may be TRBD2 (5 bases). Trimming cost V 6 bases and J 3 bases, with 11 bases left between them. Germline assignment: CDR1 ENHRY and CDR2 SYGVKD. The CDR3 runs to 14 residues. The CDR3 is CAIRSGLDTGELFF. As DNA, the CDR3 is TGTGCCATCAGGAGCGGTCTTGACACCGGGGAGCTGTTTTTT.

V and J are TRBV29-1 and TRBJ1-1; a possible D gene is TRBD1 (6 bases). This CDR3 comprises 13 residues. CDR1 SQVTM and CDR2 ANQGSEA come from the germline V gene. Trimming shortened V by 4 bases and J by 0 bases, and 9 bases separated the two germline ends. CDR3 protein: CSVGGHLNTEAFF. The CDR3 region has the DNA TGCAGCGTTGGGGGACACTTGAACACTGAAGCTTTCTTT. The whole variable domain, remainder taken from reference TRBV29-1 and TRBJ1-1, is SAVISQKPSRDICQRGTSLTIQCQVDSQVTMMFWYRQQPGQSLTLIATANQGSEATYESGFVIDKFPISRPNLTFSTLTVSNMSPEDSSIYLCSVGGHLNTEAFFGQGTRLTVV.

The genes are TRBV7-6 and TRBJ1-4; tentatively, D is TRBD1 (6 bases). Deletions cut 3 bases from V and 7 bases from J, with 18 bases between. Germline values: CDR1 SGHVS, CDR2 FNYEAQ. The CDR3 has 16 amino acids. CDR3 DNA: TGTGCCAGCAGCTTTTGGGACATCTCGTCAGGTGAAAAACTGTTTTTT. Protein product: CASSFWDISSGEKLFF. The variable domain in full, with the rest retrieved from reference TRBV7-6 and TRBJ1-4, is GAGVSQSPRYKVTKRGQDVALRCDPISGHVSLYWYRQALGQGPEFLTYFNYEAQQDKSGLPNDRFSAERPEGSISTLTIQRTEQRDSAMYRCASSFWDISSGEKLFFGSGTQLSVL.

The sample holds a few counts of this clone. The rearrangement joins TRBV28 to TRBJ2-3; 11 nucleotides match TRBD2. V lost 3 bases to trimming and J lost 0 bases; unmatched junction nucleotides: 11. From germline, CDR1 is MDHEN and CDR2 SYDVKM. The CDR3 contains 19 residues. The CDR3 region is CASSFLTGLAGASTDTQYF. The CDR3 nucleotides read TGTGCCAGCAGTTTTCTAACAGGACTAGCGGGCGCTAGCACAGATACGCAGTATTTT.

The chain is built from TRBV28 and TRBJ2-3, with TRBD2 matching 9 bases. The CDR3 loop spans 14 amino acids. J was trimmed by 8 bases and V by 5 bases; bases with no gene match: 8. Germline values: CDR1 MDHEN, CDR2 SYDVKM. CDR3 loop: CASSPAGGGVTQYF. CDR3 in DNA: TGTGCCAGCAGTCCCGCGGGAGGGGGTGTTACGCAGTATTTT.

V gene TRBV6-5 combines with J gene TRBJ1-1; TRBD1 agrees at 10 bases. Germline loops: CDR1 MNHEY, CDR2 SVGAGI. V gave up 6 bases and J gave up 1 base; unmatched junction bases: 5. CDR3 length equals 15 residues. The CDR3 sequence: CASRRQGAGNTEAFF. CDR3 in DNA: TGTGCCAGCAGGCGACAGGGGGCAGGGAACACTGAAGCTTTCTTT.

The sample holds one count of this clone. The CDR3 protein is CASSLSQGPNEQFF. The CDR3 DNA is TGTGCCAGCAGCTTATCCCAGGGGCCCAATGAGCAGTTCTTC. The rearrangement links TRBV11-3 to TRBJ2-1; perhaps TRBD1 as D (6 bases). Looked up from germline, CDR1 is SGHNT and CDR2 is YENEEA. The CDR3 totals 14 residues. The V gene lost 2 bases and the J gene lost 6 bases, with 11 bases spanning the gap.

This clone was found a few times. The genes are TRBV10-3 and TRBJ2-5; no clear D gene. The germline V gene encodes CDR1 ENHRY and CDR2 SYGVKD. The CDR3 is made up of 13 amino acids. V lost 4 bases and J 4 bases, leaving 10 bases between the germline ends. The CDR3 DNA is TGTGCCATCAGTGCCTCGTCGGGAGAGACCCAGTACTTC. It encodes CAISASSGETQYF.

The CDR3 is CAWSVRGARIGGTNTQYF. CDR3 sequence (DNA): TGTGCCTGGAGTGTACGGGGGGCGAGGATTGGGGGGACGAATACGCAGTATTTT. The rearrangement joins TRBV30 to TRBJ2-3, with D perhaps matching TRBD2 (7 bases). CDR3 length equals 18 residues. Germline CDR1 reads GTSNPN; CDR2 reads SVGIG (reference sequence). Trimming took 0 bases from V and 7 from J, leaving 26 bases between them. Full variable domain (rest looked up from reference TRBV30 and TRBJ2-3): SQTIHQWPATLVQPVGSPLSLECTVEGTSNPNLYWYRQAAGRGLQLLFYSVGIGQISSEVPQNLSASRPQDRQFILSSKKLLLSDSGFYLCAWSVRGARIGGTNTQYFGPGTRLTVL.

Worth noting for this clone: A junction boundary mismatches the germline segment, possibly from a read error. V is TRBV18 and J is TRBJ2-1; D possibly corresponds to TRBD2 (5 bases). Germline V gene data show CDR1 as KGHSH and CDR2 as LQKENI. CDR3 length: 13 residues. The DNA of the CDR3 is TGTGCCAGCTCACCAACCTACGGGAATGGGCAGTTCTTC. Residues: CASSPTYGNGQFF.

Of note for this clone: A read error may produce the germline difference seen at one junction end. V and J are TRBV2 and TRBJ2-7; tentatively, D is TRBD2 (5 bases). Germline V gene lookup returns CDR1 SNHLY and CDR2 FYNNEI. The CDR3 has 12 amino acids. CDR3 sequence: CASSYTEGSGNF. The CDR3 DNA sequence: TGTGCCAGCAGTTATACAGAGGGTTCAGGCAACTTC.

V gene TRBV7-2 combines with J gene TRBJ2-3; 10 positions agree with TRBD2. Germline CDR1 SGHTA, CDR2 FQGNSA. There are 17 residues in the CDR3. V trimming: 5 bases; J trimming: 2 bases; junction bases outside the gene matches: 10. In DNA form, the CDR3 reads TGTGCCAGCAGCCCATGGGGTAGCGGGGGGCTCACAGATACGCAGTATTTT. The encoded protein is CASSPWGSGGLTDTQYF.

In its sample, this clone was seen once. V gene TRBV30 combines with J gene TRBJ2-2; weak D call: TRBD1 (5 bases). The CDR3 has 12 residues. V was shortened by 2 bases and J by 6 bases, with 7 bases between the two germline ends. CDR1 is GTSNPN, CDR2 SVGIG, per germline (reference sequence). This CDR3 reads CAWSTRAGELFF. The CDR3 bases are TGTGCCTGGAGTACCAGGGCCGGGGAGCTGTTTTTT.

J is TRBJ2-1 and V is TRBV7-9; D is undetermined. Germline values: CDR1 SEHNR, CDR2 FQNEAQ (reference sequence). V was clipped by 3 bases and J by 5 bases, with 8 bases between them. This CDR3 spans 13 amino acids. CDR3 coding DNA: TGTGCCAGCAGCTTGGGCAGCAACAATGAGCAGTTCTTC. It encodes CASSLGSNNEQFF.

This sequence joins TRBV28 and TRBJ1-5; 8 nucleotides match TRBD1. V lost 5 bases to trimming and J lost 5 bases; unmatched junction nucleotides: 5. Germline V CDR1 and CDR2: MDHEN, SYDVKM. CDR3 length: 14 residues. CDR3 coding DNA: TGTGCCAGCAGTACGACAGGGGTGGATCAGCCCCAGCATTTT. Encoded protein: CASSTTGVDQPQHF.

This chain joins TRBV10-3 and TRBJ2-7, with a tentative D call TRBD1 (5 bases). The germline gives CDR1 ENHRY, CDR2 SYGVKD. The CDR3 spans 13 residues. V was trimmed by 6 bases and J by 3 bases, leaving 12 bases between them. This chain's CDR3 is CAIRRRQNYEQYF. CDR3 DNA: TGTGCCATCAGGAGGCGACAGAACTACGAGCAGTACTTC.

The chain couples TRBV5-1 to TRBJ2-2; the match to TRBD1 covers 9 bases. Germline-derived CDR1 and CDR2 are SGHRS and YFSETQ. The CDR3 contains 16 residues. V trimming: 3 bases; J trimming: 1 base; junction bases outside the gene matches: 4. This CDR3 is CASSSGDRVNTGELFF. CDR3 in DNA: TGCGCCAGCAGCTCAGGGGACAGGGTGAACACCGGGGAGCTGTTTTTT.